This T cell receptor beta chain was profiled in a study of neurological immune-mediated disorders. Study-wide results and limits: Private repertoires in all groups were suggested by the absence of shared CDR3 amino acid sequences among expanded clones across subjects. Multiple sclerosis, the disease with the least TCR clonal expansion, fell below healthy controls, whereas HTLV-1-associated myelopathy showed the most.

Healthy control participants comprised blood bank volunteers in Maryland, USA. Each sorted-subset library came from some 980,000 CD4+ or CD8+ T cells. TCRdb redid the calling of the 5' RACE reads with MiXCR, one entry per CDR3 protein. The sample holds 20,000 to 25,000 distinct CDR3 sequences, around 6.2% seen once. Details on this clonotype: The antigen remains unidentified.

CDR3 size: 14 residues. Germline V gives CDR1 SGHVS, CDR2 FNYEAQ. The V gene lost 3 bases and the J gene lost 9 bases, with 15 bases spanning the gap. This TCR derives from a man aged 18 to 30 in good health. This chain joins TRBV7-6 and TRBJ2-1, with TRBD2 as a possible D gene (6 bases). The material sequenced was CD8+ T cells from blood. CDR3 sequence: CASSLEGLGGEQFF. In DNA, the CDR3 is TGTGCCAGCAGCTTGGAGGGGTTGGGAGGTGAGCAGTTCTTC.